The entry below gives a single T cell receptor beta chain sequence along with its context. The sample comes from a study of blood T cell repertoires in COVID-19. Background on the study: Sources were T cells, B-cell-depleted T cells, or PBMCs; the material itself was cDNA or gDNA.

The V and J ends lost 2 bases and 3 bases respectively, with 11 bases between them. Germline V CDR1 and CDR2: MNHEY, SVGAGI. The CDR3 contains 14 residues. Per the original data handling: For nucleated cells, counts were estimated from reference gene primer amplification. Assay: immunoSEQ multiplex PCR; the TCRdb copy retains only in-frame clones and omits some. D and trimming were read from the DNA, whereas the V and J calls and clone size are those reported in that table. Among around 97,000 clones listed, more than 70% were seen once. Sequencing was done on a sample of peripheral blood. This sequence joins TRBV6-5 and TRBJ2-7; tentatively, D is TRBD1 (5 bases). The TCR was taken from a human donor in a cohort sampled during active COVID-19. In DNA form, the CDR3 reads TGTGCCAGCAGTTACGGGCAGGGTCGCTACGAGCAGTACTTC. This encodes CASSYGQGRYEQYF.